These T cell receptor beta chains were read from a single sample in a study of beta chain features in type 1 diabetes. Assay used: immunoSEQ multiplex PCR; TCRdb lists only in-frame clones, some missing. Altogether 130,000 or so clones are present, approximately 15% being singletons, with the ten largest covering roughly 2.6%. Sequencing used central memory CD4+ T cells from blood. The receptors come from a young man with type 1 diabetes. The CDR3 runs from the conserved cysteine through the conserved F or W. The D gene is left open where the match is weak. Size is omitted from some rows. Given values are once, few, many or a class for expanded clones.

j_call d_call v_call cdr3_length clone_size cdr3_nt cdr3_aa
TRBJ1-6 NA TRBV5-1 15 NA TGCGCCAGCAGCCCCCGGGACCGAGATAATTCACCCCTCCACTTT CASSPRDRDNSPLHF
TRBJ2-1 TRBD1 TRBV7-2 17 many TGTGCCAGCAGCTTAGGAGGTGGACAGGGCCATGGGAATGAGCAGTTCTTC CASSLGGGQGHGNEQFF
TRBJ1-2 TRBD1 TRBV29-1 17 NA TGCAGCGTTGAAGATATCCTCGGGACACAGGGGAGCTATGGCTACACCTTC CSVEDILGTQGSYGYTF
TRBJ1-1 NA TRBV7-9 16 many TGTGCCAGCAGCCGAGGATCGAACAGGCTGAACACTGAAGCTTTCTTT CASSRGSNRLNTEAFF
TRBJ2-5 NA TRBV18 12 few TGTGCCAGCTCACCGGACAAGGAGACCCAGTACTTC CASSPDKETQYF
TRBJ1-1 TRBD1 TRBV11-1 16 NA TGTGCCAGCAGCTCCCCCGTCTCCGGGGGACAGACTGAAGCTTTCTTT CASSSPVSGGQTEAFF
TRBJ1-5 NA TRBV5-1 13 NA TGCGCCAGCAGCCAAGGGACGGAGCAGCCCCAGCATTTT CASSQGTEQPQHF
TRBJ2-7 TRBD2 TRBV14 13 many TGTGCCAGCAGCCCGACTAGCGGCTACGAGCAGTACTTC CASSPTSGYEQYF
TRBJ1-3 NA TRBV28 15 few TGTGCCAGCAGTTTTACACAGAACTCTGGAAACACCATATATTTT CASSFTQNSGNTIYF
TRBJ2-5 NA TRBV7-9 14 many TGTGCCAGCAGCTCCGACTGGGTCGGAGAGACCCAGTACTTC CASSSDWVGETQYF
TRBJ2-5 TRBD1 TRBV25-1 14 many TGTGCCAGCAGTGAAACAGGGGCCCAAGAGACCCAGTACTTC CASSETGAQETQYF
TRBJ2-5 TRBD1 TRBV5-4 14 NA TGTGCCAGCAGCTTGTTAGGGACAGCAGAGACCCAGTACTTC CASSLLGTAETQYF
TRBJ2-6 TRBD2 TRBV27 19 NA TGTGCCAGCAGTTTATTAGCGGGGACTGGGATCGCTGGGGCCAACGTCCTGACTTTC CASSLLAGTGIAGANVLTF
TRBJ2-2 TRBD2 TRBV7-9 15 few TGTGCCAGCAGCCTAGCGGGATTTAAAGCCGGGGAGCTGTTTTTT CASSLAGFKAGELFF
TRBJ1-3 NA TRBV4-3 15 few TGCGCCAGCAGCCAAGGGAGTAACTCTGGAAACACCATATATTTT CASSQGSNSGNTIYF
TRBJ2-2 TRBD2 TRBV5-4 15 NA TGTGCCAGCAGTCCCGGGACTAGCGGGCCCGGGGAGCTGTTTTTT CASSPGTSGPGELFF
TRBJ2-7 TRBD2 TRBV9 19 NA TGTGCCAGCAGCGTAGGACACGGAGCCGGGACTAGCGGGAGGAACGAGCAGTACTTC CASSVGHGAGTSGRNEQYF
TRBJ2-3 TRBD1 TRBV30 12 few TGTGCCTGGGGCTGGACAGGAGACACGCAGTATTTT CAWGWTGDTQYF
TRBJ1-2 NA TRBV18 14 NA TGTGCCAGCTCACCGGATACAGCTAACTATGGCTACACCTTC CASSPDTANYGYTF
TRBJ1-3 NA TRBV5-6 14 NA TGTGCCAGCAGCTTGGATACAACAGGAAACACCATATATTTT CASSLDTTGNTIYF
TRBJ2-3 NA TRBV30 12 many TGTGCCTGGAGTGTTGGCACAGATACGCAGTATTTT CAWSVGTDTQYF
TRBJ1-1 NA TRBV30 15 NA TGTGCCTGGAGTGGGGAGTCGGCTACCAACACTGAAGCTTTCTTT CAWSGESATNTEAFF
TRBJ1-1 NA TRBV5-1 14 NA TGCGCCAGCAGCTTGGCCAACCCGCTAACTGAAGCTTTCTTT CASSLANPLTEAFF
TRBJ1-5 NA TRBV18 15 NA TGTGCCAGCTCACGAGGACAGATTAGCAATCAGCCCCAGCATTTT CASSRGQISNQPQHF
TRBJ1-2 NA TRBV19 11 NA TGTGCCAGTAGTATAAACAGGGGCTACACCTTC CASSINRGYTF
TRBJ2-7 TRBD2 TRBV2 13 many TGTGCCAGCGGGCGGCTAGCGGGAGTTGAGCAGTACTTC CASGRLAGVEQYF
TRBJ2-5 NA TRBV6-5 12 few TGTGCCAGCAGCCAGCTTGAGGAGACCCAGTACTTC CASSQLEETQYF
TRBJ2-7 TRBD1 TRBV7-9 14 NA TGTGCCAGCAGCCCCGGGACAGACTCCTACGAGCAGTACTTC CASSPGTDSYEQYF
TRBJ2-1 TRBD1 TRBV7-9 12 few TGTGCCAGTCGACAGGGCCACAATGAGCAGTTCTTC CASRQGHNEQFF
TRBJ1-1 NA TRBV7-9 12 NA TGTGCCAGCAGCAACAGGAACACTGAAGCTTTCTTT CASSNRNTEAFF
TRBJ1-5 NA TRBV29-1 12 few TGCAGCGTTGGGGACATCGGTCAGCCCCAGCATTTT CSVGDIGQPQHF